One and the same sample provided the 17 T cell receptor beta chains below, sequenced in a study of shared clonotypes between healthy human individuals. TCRdb keeps only in-frame clones here, not all; method: immunoSEQ multiplex PCR. The data contain 2 million to 2.5 million clones, about 94% of them seen just once; the ten biggest clones take up 1% to 1.3%. CD45RO-negative CD8 cells positively selected for CCR7 made up the naive population, which excluded terminally differentiated effector memory CD45RA+ cells. The sequencing sample was made of naive CD8+ T cells sorted from blood. The receptors here all came from a man aged 18 to 29 in good health.

The chain joins TRBV11-2 to TRBJ1-2; D unclear. The CDR3 totals 15 residues. CDR1 is SGHAT and CDR2 is FQNNGV in the germline V gene. The ends were cut back, 2 bases at V and 5 bases at J, with 15 bases in the middle. The CDR3 sequence is CASSLNPEDPYGYTF. DNA for the CDR3: TGTGCCAGCAGCTTAAATCCCGAGGACCCATATGGCTACACCTTC. Looking up the rest from reference TRBV11-2 and TRBJ1-2 gives the full variable domain: EAGVAQSPRYKIIEKRQSVAFWCNPISGHATLYWYQQILGQGPKLLIQFQNNGVVDDSQLPKDRFSAERLKGVDSTLKIQPAKLEDSAVYLCASSLNPEDPYGYTFGSGTRLTVV.

About this clone itself: Other nucleotide sequences from this sample produce the same CDR3. This CDR3 reads CASSQGQGGYTF. The CDR3 DNA sequence: TGCGCCAGCAGCCAAGGCCAGGGCGGCTACACCTTC. The chain combines TRBV4-1 with TRBJ1-2, with D perhaps matching TRBD1 (5 bases). This CDR3 has 12 residues. Germline-derived CDR1 and CDR2 are MGHRA and YSYEKL. V lost 1 base and J 8 bases, leaving 8 bases between the germline ends.

This chain links TRBV29-1 with TRBJ2-2; tentative D call: TRBD2 (5 bases). The germline V gene has CDR1 SQVTM and CDR2 ANQGSEA. Trimming pared 4 bases from V and 0 bases from J, leaving 12 bases between. The CDR3 covers 15 residues. The CDR3 reads CSVGEGSSNTGELFF. The CDR3 DNA is TGCAGCGTTGGAGAGGGTAGCTCGAACACCGGGGAGCTGTTTTTT.

This sequence joins TRBV27 and TRBJ1-1; D ambiguous. This CDR3 has 13 amino acids. CDR1 is MNHEY, CDR2 SMNVEV, per germline (reference sequence). V lost 3 bases to trimming and J lost 1 base, with 6 bases between them. CDR3 in amino acids: CASSLWWNTEAFF. DNA of the CDR3: TGTGCCAGCAGTTTGTGGTGGAACACTGAAGCTTTCTTT.

J is TRBJ2-7 and V is TRBV10-1, with D perhaps TRBD1 (5 bases). This CDR3 region has 14 residues. Germline V CDR1 and CDR2: WNHNN, SYGVQD (reference sequence). With 2 bases removed from V and 1 base from J, the gap between germline ends came to 9 bases. The CDR3 sequence is CASSEQGHSYEQYF. CDR3 nucleotide sequence: TGCGCCAGCAGTGAGCAGGGTCATTCCTACGAGCAGTACTTC.

CDR3 region: CASSETGVPHNEQFF. The CDR3 DNA is TGTGCCAGCAGCGAGACAGGGGTTCCCCACAATGAGCAGTTCTTC. The chain has TRBV9 and TRBJ2-1; TRBD1 matches 8 bases. Looked up from germline, CDR1 is SGDLS and CDR2 is YYNGEE. This CDR3 region has 15 residues. V dropped 3 bases and J dropped 5; count of bases not matched to a gene: 7.

This chain uses TRBV19 with TRBJ1-5, with 7 bases lining up with TRBD1. V lost 5 bases and J lost 0; bases outside the gene matches: 10. The length of the CDR3 is 17 residues. CDR1 and CDR2 from the germline V gene are LNHDA and SQIVND (reference sequence). The CDR3 loop is CASSLGQGGYSNQPQHF. The CDR3 nucleotides read TGTGCCAGTAGTCTGGGGCAGGGGGGTTATAGCAATCAGCCCCAGCATTTT.

The V gene is TRBV9, the J gene TRBJ2-1, with TRBD2 identical over 7 bases. Germline V gene sequence: CDR1 SGDLS, CDR2 YYNGEE. The CDR3 is made up of 13 amino acids. With V trimmed by 2 bases and J by 9 bases, 5 bases remained unmatched. The CDR3 DNA is TGTGCCAGCAGCGTGACTAGCAACAGTGAGCAGTTCTTC. Protein sequence: CASSVTSNSEQFF.

This clone was seen only once. The rearrangement joins TRBV7-8 to TRBJ2-3; the match to TRBD2 covers 10 bases. This CDR3 has 16 amino acids. V gave up 5 bases and J gave up 2 bases; unmatched junction bases: 7. CDR1 and CDR2 (germline): SGHVS, FQNEAQ. The CDR3 sequence is CASSPNSGGSTDTQYF. In nucleotides, the CDR3 is TGTGCCAGCAGCCCCAATAGCGGGGGGTCCACAGATACGCAGTATTTT.

This clone was seen only a few times. Other DNA sequences of this sample code for an identical CDR3. The J gene is TRBJ1-1, the V gene TRBV30; D unresolved. The length of the CDR3 is 13 residues. Trimming removed 2 bases at V and 7 bases at J, with 14 bases between. Germline loops: CDR1 GTSNPN, CDR2 SVGIG (reference sequence). The DNA of the CDR3 is TGTGCCTGGAGTAGAGGCCTGGTGGGTGAAGCTTTCTTT. It specifies CAWSRGLVGEAFF.

The genes are TRBV27 and TRBJ2-5, with D hard to call. The J call is doubtful: the DNA matches TRBJ2-7 better. Per germline, CDR1 MNHEY and CDR2 SMNVEV (reference sequence). The CDR3 has 15 residues. CDR3 sequence (DNA): TGTGCCAGCAGTCCCCGACTTAGGATAAACCACGAGCAGTACTTC. Amino acids: CASSPRLRINHEQYF.

As to this clone: Additional DNA sequences in this sample encode the identical CDR3. The J gene is TRBJ2-2, the V gene TRBV27; D is ambiguous. Deletions cut 0 bases from V and 5 bases from J, with 1 base between. The length of the CDR3 is 12 residues. The germline V gene encodes CDR1 MNHEY and CDR2 SMNVEV (reference sequence). CDR3 in amino acids: CASSLSTGELFF. The CDR3 DNA reads TGTGCCAGCAGTTTATCAACCGGGGAGCTGTTTTTT.

The genes are TRBV28 and TRBJ1-2; no firm D call. CDR1 is MDHEN, CDR2 SYDVKM, per germline. This CDR3 contains 11 residues. The V end lost 3 bases, the J end lost 8 bases, and 7 bases lay between the germline ends. This CDR3 is CASSLVQGYTF. The CDR3 DNA reads as TGTGCCAGCAGTTTGGTCCAGGGCTACACCTTC.

The genes are TRBV27 and TRBJ1-1; the match to TRBD1 covers 7 bases. This CDR3 region has 13 residues. The V gene end was trimmed by 9 bases and the J gene end by 4 bases; junction bases not matched to a gene: 8. Germline assignment: CDR1 MNHEY and CDR2 SMNVEV (reference sequence). CDR3 loop: CASSRDSGTEAFF. CDR3 DNA: TGTGCCAGTAGCCGGGACAGCGGCACTGAAGCTTTCTTT.

The chain recombines TRBV4-3 with TRBJ2-5; D not resolved. Per the germline V gene, CDR1 is LGHNA and CDR2 is YSLEER. CDR3 size: 13 residues. Trimming shortened V by 4 bases and J by 1 base, and 7 bases separated the two germline ends. The CDR3 DNA reads as TGCGCCAGCAGCCCCTCAAGCCAAGAGACCCAGTACTTC. Translation gives CASSPSSQETQYF.

This clone turned up a few times. V and J are TRBV7-9 and TRBJ1-2; 10 bases line up with TRBD1. V was pared by 4 bases and J by 4 bases, with 9 bases of the junction left unmatched. The CDR3 totals 16 residues. The germline gives CDR1 SEHNR, CDR2 FQNEAQ (reference sequence). The CDR3 reads CASSSGPGQGGYGYTF. The CDR3 nucleotides are TGTGCCAGCAGCTCTGGTCCCGGACAGGGGGGCTATGGCTACACCTTC.

J is TRBJ2-5 and V is TRBV9, with D perhaps being TRBD1 or TRBD2 (5 bases each). The V end was cut by 5 bases, the J end by 7 bases, with 18 bases between. The germline V gene encodes CDR1 SGDLS and CDR2 YYNGEE. The CDR3 contains 14 residues. CDR3 sequence reads: CASSFSGTARTQYF. The CDR3 DNA is TGTGCCAGCAGTTTCTCCGGGACCGCGAGGACCCAGTACTTC. Filled out from reference TRBV9 and TRBJ2-5, the complete variable domain reads DSGVTQTPKHLITATGQRVTLRCSPRSGDLSVYWYQQSLDQGLQFLIQYYNGEERAKGNILERFSAQQFPDLHSELNLSSLELGDSALYFCASSFSGTARTQYFGPGTRLLVL.